The source of this T cell receptor beta chain is a study of T cell clonotyping in hematopoietic cell transplantation. This clone was observed once. Repertoires were generated with immunoSEQ multiplex PCR, while TCRdb's copy carries only in-frame clones and drops some. The sample contains about 36,000 clones, 95% of which appear only once. The time point: recipient sample about 28 days before transplant, after cytoreduction. Recipients were bled about 28 days pretransplant and at posttransplant days 30, 100, 180. CDR1 SGHTA and CDR2 FQGTGA come from the germline V gene. The CDR3 runs 15 residues. V dropped 5 bases and J dropped 5; count of bases not matched to a gene: 6.

The sequence was obtained from a man in his forties with chronic myeloid leukemia. Some clones in this sample may be carry-over from other donors' samples. V usage is TRBV7-3 and J usage is TRBJ2-2, with 9 bases lining up with TRBD1. Sample: peripheral blood mononuclear cells, taken before stem cell transplant. The CDR3 bases are TGTGCCAGCAGCCATACAGGGGGCCAGACCGGGGAGCTGTTTTTT. This translates into CASSHTGGQTGELFF. Looking up the rest from reference TRBV7-3 and TRBJ2-2 gives the full variable domain: GAGVSQTPSNKVTEKGKYVELRCDPISGHTALYWYRQSLGQGPEFLIYFQGTGAADDSGLPNDRFFAVRPEGSVSTLKIQRTERGDSAVYLCASSHTGGQTGELFFGEGSRLTVL.